The clone carrying this T cell receptor (beta chain) was picked up one time. Germline lookup yields CDR1 SEHNR and CDR2 FQNEAQ (reference sequence). The CDR3 consists of 16 residues. The J segment lost 4 bases and the V segment lost 2 bases, leaving 7 bases of the junction unmatched. This record belongs to a study of technical replicates of blood from a few donors. Clones were read by immunoSEQ multiplex PCR, and TCRdb kept only the in-frame ones, dropping some. The table has tens of thousands of clones, roughly 94% seen once. The rearrangement uses TRBV7-9 and TRBJ2-1, with TRBD2 identical over 8 bases. Specimen: T cells isolated from PBMCs. The receptor's source is a human donor in good health. The CDR3: CASSLPGGPKYNEQFF. The CDR3 region has the DNA TGTGCCAGCAGCTTACCGGGAGGGCCTAAGTACAATGAGCAGTTCTTC.